The 22 T cell receptor beta chains below were found in one sample sequenced in a study of OX40 agonist ivuxolimab in advanced cancers. Sequenced by immunoSEQ multiplex PCR; TCRdb stores in-frame clones only, minus some. The sample lists around 100,000 clones, roughly 89% occurring once. This sample comprised CD4+ or CD8+ T cells sorted from blood, obtained in a trial of the OX40 agonist ivuxolimab. The receptor set was obtained from an adult with an advanced solid tumor such as melanoma, head and neck, liver or kidney cancer.

The chain recombines TRBV15 with TRBJ1-1, with D possibly being TRBD1 (6 bases). Germline assignment: CDR1 LNHNV and CDR2 YYDKDF (reference sequence). V lost 1 base to trimming and J lost 0 bases, with 12 bases between them. The CDR3 totals 16 residues. The CDR3 sequence: CATSRGGGRVNTEAFF. CDR3 nucleotide sequence: TGTGCCACCAGCAGAGGTGGGGGGCGCGTGAACACTGAAGCTTTCTTT.

The V call is TRBV5-1, the J call TRBJ2-1; D unresolved. Germline assignment: CDR1 SGHRS and CDR2 YFSETQ. The CDR3 extends over 15 amino acids. Deletions cut 1 base from V and 0 bases from J, with 8 bases between. The CDR3 protein is CASSLIPSSYNEQFF. The CDR3 DNA reads as TGCGCCAGCAGCTTGATCCCTAGCTCCTACAATGAGCAGTTCTTC. The variable domain in full, with the rest retrieved from reference TRBV5-1 and TRBJ2-1, is KAGVTQTPRYLIKTRGQQVTLSCSPISGHRSVSWYQQTPGQGLQFLFEYFSETQRNKGNFPGRFSGRQFSNSRSEMNVSTLELGDSALYLCASSLIPSSYNEQFFGPGTRLTVL.

V usage is TRBV9 and J usage is TRBJ1-2, with D maybe TRBD1 (6 bases). In germline, CDR1 is SGDLS, CDR2 YYNGEE. The CDR3 sequence is 18 residues long. V was pared by 4 bases and J by 5 bases, with 27 bases between. CDR3 nucleotide sequence: TGTGCCAGCAGCAGAACCGTGACAGGAGTGAGTGGCCCATATGGCTACACCTTC. This sequence encodes CASSRTVTGVSGPYGYTF.

This clone was seen a few times. This chain connects TRBV19 to TRBJ1-5, with D perhaps TRBD1 (6 bases). The V gene lost 5 bases and the J gene lost 6 bases, with 14 bases spanning the gap. CDR3 length: 14 amino acids. Germline V gives CDR1 LNHDA, CDR2 SQIVND (reference sequence). Here the CDR3 DNA reads TGTGCCAGTAGTGTGAACAGGGCAACTCAGCCCCAGCATTTT. This translates into CASSVNRATQPQHF.

This clone was counted a few times. Here the CDR3 DNA reads TGTGCCAGCAGCGTAGTTCAGGGGAACACCGGGGAGCTGTTTTTT. It translates to CASSVVQGNTGELFF. The chain links TRBV9 to TRBJ2-2; D may be TRBD1 (5 bases). Germline CDR1 is SGDLS and CDR2 is YYNGEE. The CDR3 runs 15 residues. Trimming removed 0 bases at V and 1 base at J, with 7 bases between.

In this sample, this clone turned up a few times. The chain carries TRBV15 and TRBJ2-2, with D possibly being TRBD1 or TRBD2 (5 bases each). Germline values: CDR1 LNHNV, CDR2 YYDKDF (reference sequence). The CDR3 contains 15 residues. With 3 bases removed from V and 6 bases from J, the gap between germline ends came to 14 bases. In DNA, the CDR3 is TGTGCCACCAGCAGGGAATACTGGGGGTCCGGGGAGCTGTTTTTT. It yields the protein CATSREYWGSGELFF.

The chain couples TRBV11-3 to TRBJ2-3; 7 bases map to TRBD1. Germline assignment: CDR1 SGHNT and CDR2 YENEEA. V was pared by 2 bases and J by 2 bases, with 4 bases of the junction left unmatched. The CDR3 runs 15 residues. The CDR3 spells CASSLNRGHTDTQYF. The CDR3 coding sequence is TGTGCCAGCAGCTTAAACAGGGGCCACACAGATACGCAGTATTTT. Looking up the rest from reference TRBV11-3 and TRBJ2-3 gives the full variable domain: EAGVVQSPRYKIIEKKQPVAFWCNPISGHNTLYWYLQNLGQGPELLIRYENEEAVDDSQLPKDRFSAERLKGVDSTLKIQPAELGDSAVYLCASSLNRGHTDTQYFGPGTRLTVL.

This rearrangement joins TRBV5-8 to TRBJ1-5, with D possibly being TRBD1 (5 bases). Germline loops: CDR1 SGHTS, CDR2 YDEGEE. V lost 7 bases and J 7 bases, leaving 18 bases between the germline ends. The CDR3 runs to 14 residues. The CDR3 DNA is TGTGCCAGCCTGCGCTGGGGGATTGAGCAGCCCCAGCATTTT. This sequence encodes CASLRWGIEQPQHF. The entire variable domain, with the rest obtained from reference TRBV5-8 and TRBJ1-5, is as follows: EAGVTQSPTHLIKTRGQQATLRCSPISGHTSVYWYQQALGLGLQFLLWYDEGEERNRGNFPPRFSGRQFPNYSSELNVNALELEDSALYLCASLRWGIEQPQHFGDGTRLSIL.

V usage is TRBV27 and J usage is TRBJ2-1; TRBD1 might be the D (6 bases). V gave up 4 bases and J gave up 7 bases, with 17 bases separating them. Germline V gives CDR1 MNHEY, CDR2 SMNVEV (reference sequence). This CDR3 has 15 amino acids. Here the CDR3 reads CASSWDTQSWNEQFF. Written as DNA, the CDR3 is TGTGCCAGCAGTTGGGACACCCAATCCTGGAATGAGCAGTTCTTC.

This clone has just one count. This rearrangement joins TRBV5-1 to TRBJ2-3; no clear D. CDR3 length equals 11 residues. V was pared by 0 bases and J by 5 bases, with 1 base between. Germline lookup yields CDR1 SGHRS and CDR2 YFSETQ. CDR3 DNA sequence: TGCGCCAGCAGCTTGGGAGATACGCAGTATTTT. Translated: CASSLGDTQYF.

The chain uses TRBV6-5 and TRBJ1-1; 7 nucleotides match TRBD1. Germline V lookup: CDR1 MNHEY, CDR2 SVGAGI. The CDR3 spans 13 residues. V shed 5 bases and J 1 base; nucleotides not matched to a gene: 1. The CDR3 loop reads CASSRTGNTEAFF. As DNA, the CDR3 is TGTGCCAGCAGTAGGACAGGGAACACTGAAGCTTTCTTT.

This clone was counted between two and nine times. V and J are TRBV6-1 and TRBJ1-1, with D perhaps matching TRBD1 (5 bases). V dropped 6 bases and J dropped 3 bases, with 17 bases sitting between them. Per germline, CDR1 MNHNS and CDR2 SASEGT. This CDR3 is 15 amino acids long. CDR3 bases: TGTGCCAGCAGCCTATATGGGGGTTCGGACACTGAAGCTTTCTTT. Translation gives CASSLYGGSDTEAFF.

The chain is built from TRBV4-3 and TRBJ2-5; no reliable D call. This CDR3 comprises 14 residues. Looked up from germline, CDR1 is LGHNA and CDR2 is YSLEER. V gave up 0 bases and J gave up 3 bases, with 8 bases separating them. The CDR3 reads CASSQEGREETQYF. CDR3 coding DNA: TGCGCCAGCAGCCAAGAAGGCAGAGAAGAGACCCAGTACTTC.

The chain links TRBV30 to TRBJ1-4, with D possibly matching TRBD1 (5 bases). Germline V gives CDR1 GTSNPN, CDR2 SVGIG (reference sequence). There are 15 residues in the CDR3. Trimming removed 7 bases from V and 0 bases from J, with 15 bases in between. CDR3 in amino acids: CALRGKKATNEKLFF. CDR3 sequence (DNA): TGTGCCTTGAGGGGAAAAAAGGCAACTAATGAAAAACTGTTTTTT.

The genes are TRBV4-3 and TRBJ1-1, with 8 bases aligning to TRBD1. Per the germline V gene, CDR1 is LGHNA and CDR2 is YSLEER. V was pared by 1 base and J by 5 bases, with 9 bases of the junction left unmatched. The CDR3 has 16 amino acids. In DNA form, the CDR3 reads TGCGCCAGCAGCCAAGTACCCGGACAGGGACAAACTGAAGCTTTCTTT. This sequence encodes CASSQVPGQGQTEAFF.

The V call is TRBV6-5, the J call TRBJ2-1; TRBD1 aligns across 9 bases. Losses at the gene ends were 6 bases for V and 3 bases for J; bases not matched to a gene: 6. The CDR3 contains 15 residues. Germline V gene data show CDR1 as MNHEY and CDR2 as SVGAGI. Written as DNA, the CDR3 is TGTGCCAGCAGCAGGGACAGGGAAGGCTACAATGAGCAGTTCTTC. As protein: CASSRDREGYNEQFF.

This chain connects TRBV28 to TRBJ2-1, with 12 bases fitting TRBD1. Germline lookup yields CDR1 MDHEN and CDR2 SYDVKM. The CDR3 covers 17 residues. V was pared by 6 bases and J by 5 bases, with 11 bases of the junction left unmatched. Here the CDR3 reads CASRSRGQGAGDNEQFF. CDR3 bases: TGTGCCAGCAGATCCCGGGGACAGGGGGCGGGGGACAATGAGCAGTTCTTC.

The V call is TRBV7-9, the J call TRBJ2-7; tentatively, D is TRBD1 or TRBD2 (5 bases each). The CDR3 is 13 amino acids. V lost 3 bases, J lost 1 base, and 7 bases lay in between. The V gene's germline CDR1 is SEHNR and CDR2 FQNEAQ (reference sequence). The CDR3 sequence is CASSLGDSYEQYF. CDR3 DNA sequence: TGTGCCAGCAGCTTGGGGGATTCCTACGAGCAGTACTTC.

The chain joins TRBV27 to TRBJ2-7; D is ambiguous. The CDR3 is 11 amino acids. The ends were cut back, 3 bases at V and 6 bases at J, with 6 bases in the middle. Germline-derived CDR1 and CDR2 are MNHEY and SMNVEV (reference sequence). CDR3 DNA: TGTGCCAGCAGTTTGGGTCCCGAGCAGTACTTC. It is translated as CASSLGPEQYF.

The genes are TRBV6-1 and TRBJ2-2; D might be TRBD1 or TRBD2, each matching 5 bases. V lost 9 bases to trimming and J lost 1 base, with 12 bases between them. The CDR3 is 14 amino acids. Germline V lookup: CDR1 MNHNS, CDR2 SASEGT. CDR3 amino acids: CASGTARNTGELFF. DNA for the CDR3: TGTGCCAGTGGGACCGCGCGGAACACCGGGGAGCTGTTTTTT.

Comment on this clone: The same CDR3 arises from other DNA sequences in this sample as well. The genes are TRBV15 and TRBJ1-5, with a weak D call TRBD1 (6 bases). The CDR3 has 13 amino acids. The V gene's germline CDR1 is LNHNV and CDR2 YYDKDF (reference sequence). Trimming pared 3 bases from V and 4 bases from J, leaving 7 bases between. The CDR3 DNA follows: TGTGCCACCAGCAGGGACAGAAATCAGCCCCAGCATTTT. Residues: CATSRDRNQPQHF. The whole variable domain, remainder taken from reference TRBV15 and TRBJ1-5, is DAMVIQNPRYQVTQFGKPVTLSCSQTLNHNVMYWYQQKSSQAPKLLFHYYDKDFNNEADTPDNFQSRRPNTSFCFLDIRSPGLGDTAMYLCATSRDRNQPQHFGDGTRLSIL.

The genes are TRBV5-1 and TRBJ2-7, with 10 bases that match TRBD1. This CDR3 region has 14 residues. Germline values: CDR1 SGHRS, CDR2 YFSETQ. The trim removed 4 bases at V and 4 bases at J, leaving 5 bases unmatched. The CDR3 loop reads CASSVGTGAYEQYF. Written as DNA, the CDR3 is TGCGCCAGCAGCGTAGGGACAGGGGCGTACGAGCAGTACTTC.